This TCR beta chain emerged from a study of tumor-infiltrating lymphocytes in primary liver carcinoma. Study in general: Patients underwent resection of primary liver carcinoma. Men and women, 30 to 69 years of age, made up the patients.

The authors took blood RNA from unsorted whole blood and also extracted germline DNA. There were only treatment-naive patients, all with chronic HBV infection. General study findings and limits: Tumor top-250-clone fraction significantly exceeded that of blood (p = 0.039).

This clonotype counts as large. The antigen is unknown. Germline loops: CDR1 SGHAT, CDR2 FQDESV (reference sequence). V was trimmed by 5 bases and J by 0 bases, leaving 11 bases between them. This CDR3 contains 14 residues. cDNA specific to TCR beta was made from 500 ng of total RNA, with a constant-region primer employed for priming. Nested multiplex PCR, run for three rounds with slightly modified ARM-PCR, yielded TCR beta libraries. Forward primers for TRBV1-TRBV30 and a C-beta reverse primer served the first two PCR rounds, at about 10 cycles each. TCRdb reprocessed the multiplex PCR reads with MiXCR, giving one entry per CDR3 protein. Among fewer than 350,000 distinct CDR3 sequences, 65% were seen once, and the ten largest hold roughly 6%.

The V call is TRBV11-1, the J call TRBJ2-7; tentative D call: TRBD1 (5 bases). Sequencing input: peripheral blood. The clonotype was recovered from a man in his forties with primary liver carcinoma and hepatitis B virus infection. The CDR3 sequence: CASSTRASSYEQYF. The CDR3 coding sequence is TGTGCCAGCAGCACCAGGGCCTCCTCCTACGAGCAGTACTTC.